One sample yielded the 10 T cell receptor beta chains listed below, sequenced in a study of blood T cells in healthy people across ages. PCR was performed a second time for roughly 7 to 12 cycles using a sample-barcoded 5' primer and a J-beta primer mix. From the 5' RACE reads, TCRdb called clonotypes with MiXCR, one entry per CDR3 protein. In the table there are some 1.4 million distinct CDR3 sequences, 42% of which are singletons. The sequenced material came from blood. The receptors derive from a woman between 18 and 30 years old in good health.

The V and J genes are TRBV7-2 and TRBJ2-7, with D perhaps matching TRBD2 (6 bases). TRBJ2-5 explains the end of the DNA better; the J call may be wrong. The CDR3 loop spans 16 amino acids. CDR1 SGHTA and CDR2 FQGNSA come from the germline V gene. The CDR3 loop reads CASSPHLTSPQETQYF. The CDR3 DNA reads TGTGCCAGCAGCCCGCATTTGACTAGTCCCCAAGAGACCCAGTACTTC.

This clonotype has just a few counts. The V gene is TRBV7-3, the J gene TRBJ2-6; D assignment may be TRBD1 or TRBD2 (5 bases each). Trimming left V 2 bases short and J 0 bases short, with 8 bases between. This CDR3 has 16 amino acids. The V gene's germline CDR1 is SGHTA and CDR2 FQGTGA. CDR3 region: CASSLPGASGANVLTF. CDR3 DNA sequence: TGTGCCAGCAGCTTACCCGGGGCCTCTGGGGCCAACGTCCTGACTTTC.

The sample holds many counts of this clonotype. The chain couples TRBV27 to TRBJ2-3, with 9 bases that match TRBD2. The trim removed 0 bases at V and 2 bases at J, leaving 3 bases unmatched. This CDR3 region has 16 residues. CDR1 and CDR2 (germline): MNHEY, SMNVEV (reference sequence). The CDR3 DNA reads TGTGCCAGCAGTTTATCGACTAGCGGTTCCACAGATACGCAGTATTTT. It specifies CASSLSTSGSTDTQYF.

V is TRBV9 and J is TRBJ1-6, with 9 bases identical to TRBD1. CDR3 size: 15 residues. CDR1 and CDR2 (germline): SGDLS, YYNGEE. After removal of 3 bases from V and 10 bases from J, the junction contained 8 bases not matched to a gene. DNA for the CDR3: TGTGCCAGCAGCGCCTCCGGACAGGGGAACTCACCCCTCCACTTT. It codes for CASSASGQGNSPLHF. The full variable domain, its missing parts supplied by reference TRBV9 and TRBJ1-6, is DSGVTQTPKHLITATGQRVTLRCSPRSGDLSVYWYQQSLDQGLQFLIQYYNGEERAKGNILERFSAQQFPDLHSELNLSSLELGDSALYFCASSASGQGNSPLHFGNGTRLTVT.

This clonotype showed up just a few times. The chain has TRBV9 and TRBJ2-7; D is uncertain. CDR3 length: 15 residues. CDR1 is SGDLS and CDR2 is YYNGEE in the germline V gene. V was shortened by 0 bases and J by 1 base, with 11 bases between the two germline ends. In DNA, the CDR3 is TGTGCCAGCAGCGTAGGTTACTCGAAGTCCTACGAGCAGTACTTC. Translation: CASSVGYSKSYEQYF.

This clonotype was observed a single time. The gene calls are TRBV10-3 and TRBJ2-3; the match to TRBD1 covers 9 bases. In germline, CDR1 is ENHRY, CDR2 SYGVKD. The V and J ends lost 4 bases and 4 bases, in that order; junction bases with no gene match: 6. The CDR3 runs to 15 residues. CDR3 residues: CAISVGTGKADTQYF. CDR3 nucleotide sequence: TGTGCCATCAGTGTCGGGACAGGGAAAGCAGATACGCAGTATTTT.

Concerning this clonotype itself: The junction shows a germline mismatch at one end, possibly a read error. The CDR3 loop is CVSSLDGTRNTEAFF. DNA for the CDR3: TGCGTCAGCAGCTTGGATGGGACAAGAAACACTGAAGCTTTCTTT. The chain joins TRBV5-1 to TRBJ1-1, with D perhaps TRBD1 (6 bases). The CDR3 sequence is 15 residues long. Germline V gene lookup returns CDR1 SGHRS and CDR2 YFSETQ.

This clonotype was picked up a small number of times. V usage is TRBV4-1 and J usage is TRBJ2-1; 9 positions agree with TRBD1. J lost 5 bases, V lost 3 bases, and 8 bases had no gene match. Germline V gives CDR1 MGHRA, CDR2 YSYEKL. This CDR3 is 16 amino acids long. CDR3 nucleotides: TGCGCCAGCAGCCACCTGGACAGGGGCGTGAACAATGAGCAGTTCTTC. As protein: CASSHLDRGVNNEQFF.

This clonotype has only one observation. The CDR3 DNA reads TGTGCCAGCAGTGAACCCGCGGCTTACGGAAACACCATATATTTT. Translated, it gives CASSEPAAYGNTIYF. The chain couples TRBV6-1 to TRBJ1-3, with D uncertain. The V and J ends lost 2 bases and 4 bases respectively, with 12 bases between them. The CDR3 runs to 15 residues. In germline, CDR1 is MNHNS, CDR2 SASEGT.

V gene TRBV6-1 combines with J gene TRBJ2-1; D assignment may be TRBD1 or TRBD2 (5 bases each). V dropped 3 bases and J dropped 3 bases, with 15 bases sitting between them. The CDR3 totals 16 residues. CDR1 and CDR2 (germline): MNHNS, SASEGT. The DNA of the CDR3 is TGTGCCAGCAGTGAGACCTGGGACGTATTCTACAATGAGCAGTTCTTC. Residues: CASSETWDVFYNEQFF.